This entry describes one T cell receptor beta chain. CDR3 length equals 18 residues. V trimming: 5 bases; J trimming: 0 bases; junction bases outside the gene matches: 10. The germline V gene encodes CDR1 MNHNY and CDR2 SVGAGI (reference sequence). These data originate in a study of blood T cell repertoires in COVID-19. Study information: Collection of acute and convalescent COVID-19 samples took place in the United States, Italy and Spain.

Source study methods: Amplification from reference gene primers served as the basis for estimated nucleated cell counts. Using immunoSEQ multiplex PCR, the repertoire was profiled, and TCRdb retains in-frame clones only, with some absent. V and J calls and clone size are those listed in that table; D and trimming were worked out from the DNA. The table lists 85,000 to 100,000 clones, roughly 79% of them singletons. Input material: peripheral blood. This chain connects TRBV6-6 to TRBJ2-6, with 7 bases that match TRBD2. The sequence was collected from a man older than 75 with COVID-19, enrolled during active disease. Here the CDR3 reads CASSRMGGFVSGANVLTF. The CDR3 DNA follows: TGTGCCAGCAGTCGGATGGGGGGGTTTGTCTCTGGGGCCAACGTCCTGACTTTC.